Given below is one T cell receptor beta chain in context. Its antigen is not identified. A much larger clone differs by one base, so this may be a read error. Isolating PBMCs gave at least 6 million of these cells per sample. Total RNA extracted from each sample amounted to at least 6 micrograms. Then a second PCR, running roughly 6 to 12 cycles, was carried out with a sample-barcoded 5' primer and a J-beta primer mix. Each CDR3 protein gets one entry after TCRdb re-called the 5' RACE reads with MiXCR. The sample includes some 900,000 distinct CDR3 sequences, roughly 48% seen only once; the top ten take roughly 12%. These data originate in a study of blood T cells in healthy people across ages. Study background: For every two T cells, template switching captured about one barcoded beta molecule. Study-level points and caveats: Because donor CMV status was unknown, expanded clonotype changes were possibly confounded.

This sequence originates from a man aged 25 to 45 in good health. The sequenced sample consisted of blood.

The CDR3: CSATRTGDFDNEQYF. CDR3 coding DNA: TGCAGTGCTACCCGGACAGGGGATTTTGACAATGAGCAGTACTTC. V usage is TRBV20-1 and J usage is TRBJ2-5; 9 nucleotides match TRBD1. The trim removed 4 bases at V and 11 bases at J, leaving 17 bases unmatched. The CDR3 length is 15 residues. CDR1 and CDR2 from the germline V gene are DFQATT and SNEGSKA (reference sequence).